A single sample gave rise to the 5 T cell receptor beta chains below, sequenced in a study of cytomegalovirus exposure and HLA in healthy donors (dated 2017 in TCRdb). The method was the immunoSEQ multiplex PCR assay. For the multiplex PCR, a mixture combining 60 forward primers for TCR Vbeta segments and 13 reverse primers for TCR Jbeta segments was used. In TCRdb, the immuneACCESS table is reduced to in-frame sequences with V and J assigned. These tables do not hold every clone; where another copy was compared, an unresolved V gene accounts for under half, and the others remain unexplained. The sample table lists about 150,000 clones, around 80% of them with a count of one. The ten top clones hold around 2.5% of the sample. The sequencing sample was made of PBMCs. The receptors come from a boy aged 2-15 years in good health and CMV-seronegative.

This clone was observed a single time. This sequence joins TRBV10-1 and TRBJ2-7; 7 bases agree with TRBD2. The ends lost 6 bases at V and 4 bases at J; junction bases unmatched: 21. Germline loops: CDR1 WNHNN, CDR2 SYGVQD (reference sequence). CDR3 length: 18 residues. CDR3 in DNA: TGCGCCAGCAGGGAAGTTGCGGGAGAGGCCTTCGGTGAATACGAGCAGTACTTC. It encodes CASREVAGEAFGEYEQYF.

The V gene is TRBV28, the J gene TRBJ1-3; TRBD1 matches 8 bases. The CDR3 runs 13 residues. After removal of 5 bases from V and 4 bases from J, the junction contained 1 base not matched to a gene. Germline V lookup: CDR1 MDHEN, CDR2 SYDVKM. CDR3 bases: TGTGCCAGCAGTAGGGACAGGGGAAACACCATATATTTT. It is translated as CASSRDRGNTIYF.

V usage is TRBV28 and J usage is TRBJ1-1, with a tentative D call TRBD1 (6 bases). Deletions cut 7 bases from V and 0 bases from J, with 12 bases between. Germline V gene data show CDR1 as MDHEN and CDR2 as SYDVKM. This CDR3 is 14 amino acids long. DNA of the CDR3: TGTGCCAGCATCTGGGGGCGGCTGAACACTGAAGCTTTCTTT. This gives the protein CASIWGRLNTEAFF.

The rearrangement links TRBV7-9 to TRBJ2-1; the match to TRBD1 covers 8 bases. The CDR3 spans 15 residues. Per the germline V gene, CDR1 is SEHNR and CDR2 is FQNEAQ (reference sequence). The trim removed 4 bases at V and 9 bases at J, leaving 11 bases unmatched. The DNA of the CDR3 is TGTGCCAGCAGCTCATCCGTGGCAGGGGGCACTGAGCAGTTCTTC. This codes for CASSSSVAGGTEQFF.

The J gene is TRBJ1-4, the V gene TRBV21-1; TRBD1 is taken as the D call from the table, unchecked against the DNA. TRBV21-1 is described as a pseudogene. This CDR3 is 17 amino acids long. In DNA, the CDR3 is TGTGCCAGCAGCAAAGATACCAGGGGAGTTATCTATGAAAAACTGTTTTTT. Translated, it gives CASSKDTRGVIYEKLFF.